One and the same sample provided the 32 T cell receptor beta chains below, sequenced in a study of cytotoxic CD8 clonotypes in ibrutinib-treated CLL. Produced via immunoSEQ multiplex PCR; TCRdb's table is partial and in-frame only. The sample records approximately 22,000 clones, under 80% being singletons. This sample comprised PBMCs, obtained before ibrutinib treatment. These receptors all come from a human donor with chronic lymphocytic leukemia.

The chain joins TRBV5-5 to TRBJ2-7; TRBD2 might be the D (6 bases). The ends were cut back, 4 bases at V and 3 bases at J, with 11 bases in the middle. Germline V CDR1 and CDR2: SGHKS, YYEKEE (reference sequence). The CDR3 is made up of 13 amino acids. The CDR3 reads CASSHTGSYEQYF. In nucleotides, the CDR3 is TGTGCCAGCAGCCACACCGGGAGCTACGAGCAGTACTTC. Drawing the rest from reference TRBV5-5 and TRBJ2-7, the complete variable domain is DAGVTQSPTHLIKTRGQQVTLRCSPISGHKSVSWYQQVLGQGPQFIFQYYEKEERGRGNFPDRFSARQFPNYSSELNVNALLLGDSALYLCASSHTGSYEQYFGPGTRLTVT.

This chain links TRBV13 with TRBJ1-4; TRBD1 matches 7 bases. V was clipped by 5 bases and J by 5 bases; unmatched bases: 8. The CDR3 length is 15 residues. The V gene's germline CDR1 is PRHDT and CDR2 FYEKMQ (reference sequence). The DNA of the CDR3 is TGTGCCAGCAGCGATTCCGGGACAGAGAATGAAAAACTGTTTTTT. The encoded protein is CASSDSGTENEKLFF. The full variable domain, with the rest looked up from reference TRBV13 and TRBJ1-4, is AAGVIQSPRHLIKEKRETATLKCYPIPRHDTVYWYQQGPGQDPQFLISFYEKMQSDKGSIPDRFSAQQFSDYHSELNMSSLELGDSALYFCASSDSGTENEKLFFGSGTQLSVL.

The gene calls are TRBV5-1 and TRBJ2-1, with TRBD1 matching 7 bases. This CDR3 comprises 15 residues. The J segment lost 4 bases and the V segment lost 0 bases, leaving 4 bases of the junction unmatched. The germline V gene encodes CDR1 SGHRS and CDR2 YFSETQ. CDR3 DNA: TGCGCCAGCAGCTTGGAGGGGACAGAGTACAATGAGCAGTTCTTC. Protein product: CASSLEGTEYNEQFF.

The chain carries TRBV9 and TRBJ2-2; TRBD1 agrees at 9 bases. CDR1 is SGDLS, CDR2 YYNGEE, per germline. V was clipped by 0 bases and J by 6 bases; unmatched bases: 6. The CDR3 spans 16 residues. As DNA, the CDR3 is TGTGCCAGCAGCGTAGTTGACAGGGGGAAGGCCGGGGAGCTGTTTTTT. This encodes CASSVVDRGKAGELFF.

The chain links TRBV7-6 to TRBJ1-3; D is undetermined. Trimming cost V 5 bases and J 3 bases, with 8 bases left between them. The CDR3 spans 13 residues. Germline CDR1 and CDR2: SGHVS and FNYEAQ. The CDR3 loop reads CASSLDLGNTIYF. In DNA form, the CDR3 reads TGTGCCAGCAGCCTGGACCTTGGAAACACCATATATTTT.

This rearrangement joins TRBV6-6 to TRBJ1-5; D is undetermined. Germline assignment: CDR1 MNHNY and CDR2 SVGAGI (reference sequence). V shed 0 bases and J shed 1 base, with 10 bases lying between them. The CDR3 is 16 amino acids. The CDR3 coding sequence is TGTGCCAGCAGTTACTCGGAACAGACGAGCAATCAGCCCCAGCATTTT. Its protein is CASSYSEQTSNQPQHF.

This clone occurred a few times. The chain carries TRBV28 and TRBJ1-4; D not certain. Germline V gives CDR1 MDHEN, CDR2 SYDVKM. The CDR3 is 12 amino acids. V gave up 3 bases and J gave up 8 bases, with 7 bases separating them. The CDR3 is CASSFGSEKLFF. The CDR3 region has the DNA TGTGCCAGCAGTTTTGGTTCAGAAAAACTGTTTTTT.

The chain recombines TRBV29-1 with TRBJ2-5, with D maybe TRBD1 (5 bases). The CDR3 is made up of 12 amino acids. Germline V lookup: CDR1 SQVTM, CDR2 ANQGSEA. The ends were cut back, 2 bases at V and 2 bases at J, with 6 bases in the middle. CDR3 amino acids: CSVERQQETQYF. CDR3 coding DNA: TGCAGCGTTGAACGACAGCAAGAGACCCAGTACTTC.

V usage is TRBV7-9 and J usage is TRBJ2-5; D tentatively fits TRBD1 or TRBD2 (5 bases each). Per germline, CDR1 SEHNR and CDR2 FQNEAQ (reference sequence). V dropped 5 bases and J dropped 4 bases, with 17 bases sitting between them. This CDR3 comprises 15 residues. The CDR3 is CASSPPIRDRETQYF. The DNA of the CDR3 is TGTGCCAGCAGCCCCCCGATCCGGGACCGAGAGACCCAGTACTTC.

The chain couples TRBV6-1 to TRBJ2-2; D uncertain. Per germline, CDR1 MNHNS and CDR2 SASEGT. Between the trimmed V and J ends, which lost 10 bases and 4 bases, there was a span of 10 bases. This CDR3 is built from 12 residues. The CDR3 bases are TGTGCCATCTCTGGCCTCACCGGGGAGCTGTTTTTT. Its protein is CAISGLTGELFF.

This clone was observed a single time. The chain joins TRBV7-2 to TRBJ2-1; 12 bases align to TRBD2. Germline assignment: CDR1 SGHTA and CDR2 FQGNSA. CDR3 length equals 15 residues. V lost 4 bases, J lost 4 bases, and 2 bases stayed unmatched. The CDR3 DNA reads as TGTGCCAGCAGCTCAGGACTAGCGGGATACAATGAGCAGTTCTTC. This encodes CASSSGLAGYNEQFF.

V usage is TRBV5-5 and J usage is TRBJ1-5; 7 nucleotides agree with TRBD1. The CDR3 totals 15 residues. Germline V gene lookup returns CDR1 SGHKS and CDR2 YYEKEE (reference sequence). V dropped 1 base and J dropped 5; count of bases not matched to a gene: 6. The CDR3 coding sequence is TGTGCCAGCAGCTTGACAGGGGATTTCGATCAGCCCCAGCATTTT. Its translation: CASSLTGDFDQPQHF.

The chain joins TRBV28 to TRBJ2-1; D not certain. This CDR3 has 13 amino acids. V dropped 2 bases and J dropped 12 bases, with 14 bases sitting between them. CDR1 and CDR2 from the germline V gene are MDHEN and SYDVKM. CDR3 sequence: CASSLTGSSRQFF. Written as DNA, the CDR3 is TGTGCCAGCAGTTTAACCGGATCAAGTAGGCAGTTCTTC. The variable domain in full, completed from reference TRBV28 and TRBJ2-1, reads DVKVTQSSRYLVKRTGEKVFLECVQDMDHENMFWYRQDPGLGLRLIYFSYDVKMKEKGDIPEGYSVSREKKERFSLILESASTNQTSMYLCASSLTGSSRQFFGPGTRLTVL.

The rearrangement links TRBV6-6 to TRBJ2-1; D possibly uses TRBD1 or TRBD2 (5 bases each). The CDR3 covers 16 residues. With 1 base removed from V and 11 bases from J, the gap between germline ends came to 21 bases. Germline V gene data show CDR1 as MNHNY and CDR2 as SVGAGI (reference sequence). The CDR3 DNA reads TGTGCCAGCAGTTACTTAGGACTGGGGGTTAGGGATCAGCAGTTCTTC. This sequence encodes CASSYLGLGVRDQQFF.

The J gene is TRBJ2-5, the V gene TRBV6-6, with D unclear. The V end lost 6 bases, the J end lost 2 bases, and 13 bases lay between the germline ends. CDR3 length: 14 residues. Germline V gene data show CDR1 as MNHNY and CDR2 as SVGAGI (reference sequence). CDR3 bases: TGTGCCAGCAGCCCCCAGGCCTATCAAGAGACCCAGTACTTC. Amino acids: CASSPQAYQETQYF.

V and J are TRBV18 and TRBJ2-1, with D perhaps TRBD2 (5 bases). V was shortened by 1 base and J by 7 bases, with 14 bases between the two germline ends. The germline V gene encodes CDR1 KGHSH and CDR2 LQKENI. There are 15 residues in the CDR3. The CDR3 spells CASSPLPIQRNEQFF. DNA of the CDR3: TGTGCCAGCTCACCACTTCCAATACAGCGGAATGAGCAGTTCTTC.

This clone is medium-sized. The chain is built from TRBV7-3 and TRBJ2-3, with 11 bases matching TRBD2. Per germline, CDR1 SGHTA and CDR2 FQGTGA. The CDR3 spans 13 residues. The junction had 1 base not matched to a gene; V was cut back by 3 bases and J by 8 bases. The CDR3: CASSLGTSGTQYF. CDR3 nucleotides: TGTGCCAGCAGCTTGGGGACTAGCGGTACGCAGTATTTT.

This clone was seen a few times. The CDR3: CATQGAGYGYTF. Here the CDR3 DNA reads TGTGCCACCCAGGGGGCTGGGTATGGCTACACCTTC. This chain joins TRBV11-2 and TRBJ1-2; 8 positions match TRBD1. V trimming: 10 bases; J trimming: 5 bases; junction bases outside the gene matches: 6. The germline CDR1 and CDR2 sequences are SGHAT and FQNNGV. This CDR3 has 12 amino acids.

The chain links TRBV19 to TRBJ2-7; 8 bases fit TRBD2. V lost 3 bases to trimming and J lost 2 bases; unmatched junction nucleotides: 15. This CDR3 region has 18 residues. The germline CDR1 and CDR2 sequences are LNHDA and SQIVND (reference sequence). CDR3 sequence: CASSIRSGGTRETYEQYF. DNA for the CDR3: TGTGCCAGTAGTATCCGGAGCGGAGGGACTAGGGAGACCTACGAGCAGTACTTC.

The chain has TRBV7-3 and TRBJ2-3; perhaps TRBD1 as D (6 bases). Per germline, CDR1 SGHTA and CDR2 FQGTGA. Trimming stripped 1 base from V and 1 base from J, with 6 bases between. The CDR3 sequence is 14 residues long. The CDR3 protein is CASSLRTGTDTQYF. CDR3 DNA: TGTGCCAGCAGCTTAAGGACAGGCACAGATACGCAGTATTTT.

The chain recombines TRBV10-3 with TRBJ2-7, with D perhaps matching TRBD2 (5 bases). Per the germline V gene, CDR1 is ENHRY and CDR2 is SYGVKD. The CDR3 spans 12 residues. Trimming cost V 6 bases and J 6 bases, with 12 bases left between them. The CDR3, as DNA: TGTGCCATCAGGGCCCCTAGCCTCGAGCAGTACTTC. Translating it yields CAIRAPSLEQYF.

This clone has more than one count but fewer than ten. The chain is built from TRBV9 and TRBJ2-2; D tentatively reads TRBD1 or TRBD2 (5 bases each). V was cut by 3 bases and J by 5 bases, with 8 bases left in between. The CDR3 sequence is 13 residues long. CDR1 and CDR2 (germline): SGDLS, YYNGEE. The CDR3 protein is CASSGQRTGELFF. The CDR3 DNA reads TGTGCCAGCAGCGGACAGCGGACCGGGGAGCTGTTTTTT.

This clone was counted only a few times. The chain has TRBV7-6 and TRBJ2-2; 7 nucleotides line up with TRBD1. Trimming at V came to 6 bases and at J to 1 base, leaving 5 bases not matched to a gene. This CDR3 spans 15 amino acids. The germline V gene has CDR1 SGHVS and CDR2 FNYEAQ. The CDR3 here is CASRETGQNTGELFF. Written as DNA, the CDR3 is TGTGCCAGCAGAGAGACAGGGCAGAACACCGGGGAGCTGTTTTTT.

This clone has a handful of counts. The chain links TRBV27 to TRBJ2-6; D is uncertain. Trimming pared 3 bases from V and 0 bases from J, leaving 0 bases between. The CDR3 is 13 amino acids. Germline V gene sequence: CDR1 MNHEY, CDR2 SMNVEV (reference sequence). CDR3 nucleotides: TGTGCCAGCAGTTTCTCTGGGGCCAACGTCCTGACTTTC. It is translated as CASSFSGANVLTF.

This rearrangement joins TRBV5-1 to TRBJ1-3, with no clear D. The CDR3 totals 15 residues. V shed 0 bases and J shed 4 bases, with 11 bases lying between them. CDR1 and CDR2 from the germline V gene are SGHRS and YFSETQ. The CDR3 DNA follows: TGCGCCAGCAGCTTGGTTCCACGGTTGGGAAACACCATATATTTT. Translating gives CASSLVPRLGNTIYF. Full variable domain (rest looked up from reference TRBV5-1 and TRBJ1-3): KAGVTQTPRYLIKTRGQQVTLSCSPISGHRSVSWYQQTPGQGLQFLFEYFSETQRNKGNFPGRFSGRQFSNSRSEMNVSTLELGDSALYLCASSLVPRLGNTIYFGEGSWLTVV.

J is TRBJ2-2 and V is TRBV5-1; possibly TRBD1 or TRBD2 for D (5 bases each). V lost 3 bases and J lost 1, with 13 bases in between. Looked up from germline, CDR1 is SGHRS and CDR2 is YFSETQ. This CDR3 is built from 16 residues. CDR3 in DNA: TGCGCCAGCAGCTGGGACCCCACGGGGAACACCGGGGAGCTGTTTTTT. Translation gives CASSWDPTGNTGELFF. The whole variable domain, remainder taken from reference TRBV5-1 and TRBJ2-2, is KAGVTQTPRYLIKTRGQQVTLSCSPISGHRSVSWYQQTPGQGLQFLFEYFSETQRNKGNFPGRFSGRQFSNSRSEMNVSTLELGDSALYLCASSWDPTGNTGELFFGEGSRLTVL.

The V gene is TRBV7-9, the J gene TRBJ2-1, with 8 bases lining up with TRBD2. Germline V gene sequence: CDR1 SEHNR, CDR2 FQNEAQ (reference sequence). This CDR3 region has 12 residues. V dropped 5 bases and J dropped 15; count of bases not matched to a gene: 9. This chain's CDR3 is CASSITSGPPFF. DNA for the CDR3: TGTGCCAGCAGCATTACTAGCGGCCCCCCGTTCTTC.

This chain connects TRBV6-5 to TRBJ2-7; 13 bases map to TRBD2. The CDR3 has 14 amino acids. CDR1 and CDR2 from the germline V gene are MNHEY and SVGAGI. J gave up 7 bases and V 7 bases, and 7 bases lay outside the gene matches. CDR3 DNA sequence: TGTGCCAGCACCTTACTAGCGGGAGGGGGGGAGCAGTACTTC. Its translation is CASTLLAGGGEQYF.

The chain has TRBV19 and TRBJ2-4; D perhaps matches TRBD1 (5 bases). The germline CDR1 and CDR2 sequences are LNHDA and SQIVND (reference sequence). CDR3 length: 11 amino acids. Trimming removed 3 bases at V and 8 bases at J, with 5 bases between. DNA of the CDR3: TGTGCCAGTAGTATGGGGCACATTCAGTACTTC. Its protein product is CASSMGHIQYF.

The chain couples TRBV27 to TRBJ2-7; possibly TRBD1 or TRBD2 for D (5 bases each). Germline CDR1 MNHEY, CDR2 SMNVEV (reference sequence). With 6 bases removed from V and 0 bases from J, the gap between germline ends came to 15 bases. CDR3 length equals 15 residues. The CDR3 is CASSPGPGTSYEQYF. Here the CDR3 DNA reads TGTGCCAGCAGCCCGGGACCTGGGACCTCCTACGAGCAGTACTTC.

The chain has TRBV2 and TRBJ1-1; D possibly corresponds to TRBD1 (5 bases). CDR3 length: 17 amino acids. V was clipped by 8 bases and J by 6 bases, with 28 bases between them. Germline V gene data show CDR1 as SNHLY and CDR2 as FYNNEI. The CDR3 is CASQAATGTVSGAEAFF. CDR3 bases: TGTGCCAGCCAGGCGGCGACGGGGACGGTGTCCGGGGCTGAAGCTTTCTTT.

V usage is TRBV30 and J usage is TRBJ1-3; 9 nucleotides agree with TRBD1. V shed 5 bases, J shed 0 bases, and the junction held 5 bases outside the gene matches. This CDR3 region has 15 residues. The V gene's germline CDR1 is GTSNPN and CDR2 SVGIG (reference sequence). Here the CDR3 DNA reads TGTGCCTGGCATCCGGGACAGGGCTCTGGAAACACCATATATTTT. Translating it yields CAWHPGQGSGNTIYF.